Each of the 4 T cell receptor beta chains below was sequenced from the same sample in a study of blood T cell repertoires in COVID-19. Data came from immunoSEQ multiplex PCR; TCRdb stores just in-frame clones and leaves some out. The table has some 350,000 clones, around 87% seen once. Sequencing was carried out using PBMCs or T cells enriched from blood (not recorded which). The receptors derive from a woman in her 30s who had recovered from COVID-19.

This clone was observed a single time. This chain links TRBV6-6 with TRBJ1-2, with D maybe TRBD1 (6 bases). The germline gives CDR1 MNHNY, CDR2 SVGAGI (reference sequence). This CDR3 region has 15 residues. V lost 0 bases, J lost 5 bases, and 13 bases lay in between. Here the CDR3 DNA reads TGTGCCAGCAGTTACTCCACCAGGGGCTTATATGGCTACACCTTC. Protein sequence: CASSYSTRGLYGYTF.

This chain joins TRBV30 and TRBJ1-5; tentatively, D is TRBD1 (6 bases). The V end was cut by 2 bases, the J end by 10 bases, with 15 bases between. The CDR3 covers 13 residues. Looked up from germline, CDR1 is GTSNPN and CDR2 is SVGIG (reference sequence). This CDR3 is CAWSTGDNAPQHF. The CDR3 DNA sequence: TGTGCCTGGAGTACCGGGGACAACGCTCCCCAGCATTTT. Complete variable domain (other parts from reference TRBV30 and TRBJ1-5): SQTIHQWPATLVQPVGSPLSLECTVEGTSNPNLYWYRQAAGRGLQLLFYSVGIGQISSEVPQNLSASRPQDRQFILSSKKLLLSDSGFYLCAWSTGDNAPQHFGDGTRLSIL.

This clone was detected once. The rearrangement links TRBV9 to TRBJ2-2; 8 bases are a match to TRBD2. The CDR3 is 14 residues long. From germline, CDR1 is SGDLS and CDR2 YYNGEE. Losses at the gene ends were 3 bases for V and 7 bases for J; bases not matched to a gene: 5. CDR3 loop: CASSGTSRNGELFF. The CDR3 DNA reads TGTGCCAGCAGCGGGACTAGCAGGAACGGGGAGCTGTTTTTT.

The chain links TRBV6-5 to TRBJ1-4, with TRBD1 matching 9 bases. Germline CDR1 is MNHEY and CDR2 is SVGAGI. The CDR3 is made up of 15 amino acids. With V trimmed by 6 bases and J by 5 bases, 7 bases remained unmatched. The CDR3 DNA sequence: TGTGCCAGCAGCCGGGACAGGGTAATGAATGAAAAACTGTTTTTT. Amino acid sequence: CASSRDRVMNEKLFF.